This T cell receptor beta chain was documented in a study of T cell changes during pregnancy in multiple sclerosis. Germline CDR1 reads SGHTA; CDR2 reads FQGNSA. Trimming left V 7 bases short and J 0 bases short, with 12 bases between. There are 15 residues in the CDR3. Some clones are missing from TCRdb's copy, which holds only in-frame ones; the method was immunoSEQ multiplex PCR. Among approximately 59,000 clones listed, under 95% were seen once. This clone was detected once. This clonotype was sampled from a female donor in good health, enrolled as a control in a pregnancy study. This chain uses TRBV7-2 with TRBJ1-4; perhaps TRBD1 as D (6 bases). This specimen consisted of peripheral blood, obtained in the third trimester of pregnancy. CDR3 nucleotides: TGTGCCAGCACCCAACAGGGTACAACTAATGAAAAACTGTTTTTT. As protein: CASTQQGTTNEKLFF. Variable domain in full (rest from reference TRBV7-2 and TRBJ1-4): GAGVSQSPSNKVTEKGKDVELRCDPISGHTALYWYRQSLGQGLEFLIYFQGNSAPDKSGLPSDRFSAERTGGSVSTLTIQRTQQEDSAVYLCASTQQGTTNEKLFFGSGTQLSVL.